What follows are 11 T cell receptor beta chains derived from one specimen sequenced in a study of preoperative IRX-2 immunotherapy in early breast cancer. Profiling relied on immunoSEQ multiplex PCR, and the TCRdb table lists in-frame clones only, not all of them. Of tens of thousands of clones detected, about 95% appear once; the ten largest clones hold roughly 6.7%. Treatment described: preoperative locoregional IRX-2 cytokine immunotherapy. The sample was taken from a patient treated with IRX-2 immunotherapy. All receptors come from a human donor with breast cancer.

In its sample, this clone was seen once. V usage is TRBV6-5 and J usage is TRBJ2-1; perhaps TRBD1 as D (5 bases). CDR1 and CDR2 from the germline V gene are MNHEY and SVGAGI. The CDR3 is 14 residues long. V gave up 3 bases and J gave up 2 bases, with 8 bases separating them. CDR3 amino acids: CASSYQGTYNEQFF. Written as DNA, the CDR3 is TGTGCCAGCAGTTATCAGGGTACCTACAATGAGCAGTTCTTC.

V and J are TRBV5-5 and TRBJ1-5, with a possible D match to TRBD1 (6 bases). Germline V lookup: CDR1 SGHKS, CDR2 YYEKEE (reference sequence). V was trimmed by 0 bases and J by 6 bases, leaving 16 bases between them. The CDR3 totals 16 residues. This chain's CDR3 is CASSLAGGGVGQPQHF. In DNA form, the CDR3 reads TGTGCCAGCAGCTTGGCCGGAGGGGGGGTAGGTCAGCCCCAGCATTTT.

This clone has just a few counts. The chain combines TRBV10-1 with TRBJ2-7; TRBD1 or TRBD2 may be the D gene (5 bases each). The ends were cut back, 2 bases at V and 8 bases at J, with 10 bases in the middle. The CDR3 extends over 12 amino acids. Germline V gene lookup returns CDR1 WNHNN and CDR2 SYGVQD (reference sequence). The CDR3 sequence is CASSEGTAKQYF. CDR3 coding DNA: TGCGCCAGCAGTGAGGGGACGGCGAAGCAGTACTTC.

The V and J genes are TRBV7-2 and TRBJ2-2; D remains unclear. The CDR3 runs to 11 residues. V was shortened by 8 bases and J by 7 bases, with 8 bases between the two germline ends. The germline V gene encodes CDR1 SGHTA and CDR2 FQGNSA. This chain's CDR3 is CASSRHGELFF. As DNA, the CDR3 is TGTGCCAGCTCCAGGCACGGGGAGCTGTTTTTT.

The chain has TRBV6-5 and TRBJ1-3, with 7 bases matching TRBD1. Trimming cost V 5 bases and J 3 bases; bases outside gene matches: 7. The CDR3 spans 15 residues. The V gene's germline CDR1 is MNHEY and CDR2 SVGAGI. CDR3 DNA sequence: TGTGCCAGCAGTCGGGACAGCCTATATGGAAACACCATATATTTT. Translated: CASSRDSLYGNTIYF.

In this sample, this clone turned up once. The V call is TRBV28, the J call TRBJ2-7; 9 bases map to TRBD1. V lost 6 bases to trimming and J lost 2 bases; unmatched junction nucleotides: 5. The germline CDR1 and CDR2 sequences are MDHEN and SYDVKM. The CDR3 is 14 amino acids. In nucleotides, the CDR3 is TGTGCCAGCAGGCCAACAGGGGGCACCTACGAGCAGTACTTC. Its protein is CASRPTGGTYEQYF.

This clone showed up just once. The rearrangement joins TRBV7-9 to TRBJ1-1, with D unresolved. CDR1 and CDR2 from the germline V gene are SEHNR and FQNEAQ (reference sequence). Trimming left V 3 bases short and J 0 bases short, with 8 bases between. CDR3 length: 14 amino acids. CDR3 nucleotides: TGTGCCAGCAGCTTGTTACTCTTGAACACTGAAGCTTTCTTT. It codes for CASSLLLLNTEAFF.

This chain's CDR3 is CASSLELYEQYF. The CDR3 nucleotides are TGCGCCAGCAGCTTGGAGCTTTACGAGCAGTACTTC. The chain joins TRBV5-1 to TRBJ2-7; D remains unclear. Looked up from germline, CDR1 is SGHRS and CDR2 is YFSETQ. The CDR3 length is 12 residues. Trimming removed 0 bases at V and 4 bases at J, with 5 bases between.

The chain uses TRBV14 and TRBJ2-1; 7 bases align to TRBD2. V gave up 3 bases and J gave up 6 bases; unmatched junction bases: 2. Germline V gene lookup returns CDR1 SGHDN and CDR2 FVKESK. The CDR3 contains 13 residues. The CDR3 coding sequence is TGTGCCAGCAGCCATAGGACTAGCAATGAGCAGTTCTTC. Translating gives CASSHRTSNEQFF. The complete variable domain, with remaining parts taken from reference TRBV14 and TRBJ2-1, reads EAGVTQFPSHSVIEKGQTVTLRCDPISGHDNLYWYRRVMGKEIKFLLHFVKESKQDESGMPNNRFLAERTGGTYSTLKVQPAELEDSGVYFCASSHRTSNEQFFGPGTRLTVL.

The chain couples TRBV28 to TRBJ1-5, with TRBD1 as a possible D gene (6 bases). Germline V CDR1 and CDR2: MDHEN, SYDVKM. V gave up 2 bases and J gave up 3 bases, with 8 bases separating them. CDR3 length: 14 amino acids. DNA of the CDR3: TGTGCCAGCAGTTTAGACAGGCACAATCAGCCCCAGCATTTT. It yields the protein CASSLDRHNQPQHF.

The chain couples TRBV12-5 to TRBJ2-1; 14 nucleotides align to TRBD2. This CDR3 contains 15 residues. After removal of 5 bases from V and 7 bases from J, the junction contained 4 bases not matched to a gene. The germline V gene has CDR1 LGHNT and CDR2 FRNRAP. The CDR3 reads CASGRGTSGRNEQFF. The DNA for the CDR3 is TGTGCTAGTGGTCGGGGGACTAGCGGGAGAAATGAGCAGTTCTTC. Full variable domain (remainder filled in from reference TRBV12-5 and TRBJ2-1): DARVTQTPRHKVTEMGQEVTMRCQPILGHNTVFWYRQTMMQGLELLAYFRNRAPLDDSGMPKDRFSAEMPDATLATLKIQPSEPRDSAVYFCASGRGTSGRNEQFFGPGTRLTVL.